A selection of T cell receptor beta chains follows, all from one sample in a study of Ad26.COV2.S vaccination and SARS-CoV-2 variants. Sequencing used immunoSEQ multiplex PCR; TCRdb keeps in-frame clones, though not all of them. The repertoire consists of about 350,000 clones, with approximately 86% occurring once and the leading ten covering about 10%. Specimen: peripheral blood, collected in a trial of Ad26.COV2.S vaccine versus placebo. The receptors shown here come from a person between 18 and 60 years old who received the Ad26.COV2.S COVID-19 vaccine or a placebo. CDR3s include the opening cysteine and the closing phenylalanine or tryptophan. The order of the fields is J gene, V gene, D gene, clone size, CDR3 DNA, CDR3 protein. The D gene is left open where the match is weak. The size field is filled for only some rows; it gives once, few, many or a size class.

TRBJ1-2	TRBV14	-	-	TGTGCCAGCAGCCAAGTGTCTGGGACCAACTATGGCTACACCTTC	CASSQVSGTNYGYTF
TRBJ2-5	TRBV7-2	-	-	TGTGCCAGCAGCCCCGGCGGGGCGAGGCAAGAGACCCAGTACTTC	CASSPGGARQETQYF
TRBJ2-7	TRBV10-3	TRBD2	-	TGTGCCATCAGCCAACTAGCGGGAGAATACGAGCAGTACTTC	CAISQLAGEYEQYF
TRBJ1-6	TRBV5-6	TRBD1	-	TGTGCCAGCAGCTTGTTCGTGGGACAGGGAAGTTCACCCCTCCACTTT	CASSLFVGQGSSPLHF
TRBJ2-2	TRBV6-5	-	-	TGTGCCAGCAGTTACTCGTTGGGTGAGACCGGGGAGCTGTTTTTT	CASSYSLGETGELFF
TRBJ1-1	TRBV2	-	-	TGTGCCGGTACCCCGGGGGTAGAGTCTGAAGCTTTCTTT	CAGTPGVESEAFF
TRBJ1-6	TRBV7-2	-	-	TGTGCCAGAACCCATAGGGGGGGGAGGAATTCACCCCTCCACTTT	CARTHRGGRNSPLHF
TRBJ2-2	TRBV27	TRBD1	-	TGTGCCAGCAGTTTATGGATACTGGGACAGGCGGGCACCGGGGAGCTGTTTTTT	CASSLWILGQAGTGELFF
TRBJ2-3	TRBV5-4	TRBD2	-	TGTGCCAGCAGCCCAGATCTAGCGGGGAACCCTTCGAGGGCGCAGTATTTT	CASSPDLAGNPSRAQYF
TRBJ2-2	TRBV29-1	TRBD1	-	TGCAGCGCCCGGACAGGGTCCGGGGAGCTGTTTTTT	CSARTGSGELFF
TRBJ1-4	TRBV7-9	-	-	TGTGCCAGCAGCTTACGTGGTCCTAATGAAAAACTGTTTTTT	CASSLRGPNEKLFF
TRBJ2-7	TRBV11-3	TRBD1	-	TGTGCCAGCAGCTCGACAGGGTTCGAGCAGTACTTC	CASSSTGFEQYF
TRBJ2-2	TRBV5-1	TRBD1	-	TGCGCCAGCAGCTTGAGCAGGGGGCGACTCACCGGGGAGCTGTTTTTT	CASSLSRGRLTGELFF
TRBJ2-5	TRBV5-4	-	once	TGTGCCAGCAGCGTCCGGACTAAAGAGACCCAGTACTTC	CASSVRTKETQYF
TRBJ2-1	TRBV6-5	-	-	TGTGCCAGCAGTTTGGGCGGGGCCTACAATGAGCAGTTCTTC	CASSLGGAYNEQFF
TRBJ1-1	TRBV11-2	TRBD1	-	TGTGCCAGCACCGCAAGTCCGGGACAGGCGAACACTGAAGCTTTCTTT	CASTASPGQANTEAFF
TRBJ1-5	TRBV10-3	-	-	TGTGCCATCAGACCGGACGGAAACAATCAGCCCCAGCATTTT	CAIRPDGNNQPQHF
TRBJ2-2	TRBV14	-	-	TGTGCCAGCAGCCAAGAGAGGTCGAGACACCCAAACACCGGGGAGCTGTTTTTT	CASSQERSRHPNTGELFF
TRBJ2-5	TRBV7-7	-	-	TGTGCTAGCAGCCCCAGGGACGGCCAAGAGACCCAGTACTTC	CASSPRDGQETQYF
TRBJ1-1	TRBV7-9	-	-	TGTGCCAGCAGCTTAGTATCCGGGATGGGGAACACTGAAGCTTTCTTT	CASSLVSGMGNTEAFF
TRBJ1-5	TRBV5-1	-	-	TGCGCCAGCAGCTTGGAAGCTAATGGGCCCCAGCATTTT	CASSLEANGPQHF
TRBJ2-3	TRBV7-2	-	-	TGTGCCAGCAGCTTAGCTGGGTTATCTAGCACAGATACGCAGTATTTT	CASSLAGLSSTDTQYF
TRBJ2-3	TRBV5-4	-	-	TGTGCCAGCAGCTTACGGCCCGGGGATACGCAGTATTTT	CASSLRPGDTQYF
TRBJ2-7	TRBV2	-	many	TGTGCCAGCAGTCCTTGGTGGGAGCAGTACTTC	CASSPWWEQYF
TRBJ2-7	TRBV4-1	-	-	TGCGCCAGCAGCCAAGTTGAGGGGGTCGGCTACGAGCAGTACTTC	CASSQVEGVGYEQYF
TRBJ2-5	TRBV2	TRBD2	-	TGTGCCAGCAGCGGACTAGCGGTGGAGACCCAGTACTTC	CASSGLAVETQYF
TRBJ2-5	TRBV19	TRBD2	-	TGTGCCAGTAGTATTGGACTAGCGGTAGAGACCCAGTACTTC	CASSIGLAVETQYF
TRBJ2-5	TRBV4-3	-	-	TGCGCCAGCAGCCCTAGCGCCCACGGCGGAGAGACCCAGTACTTC	CASSPSAHGGETQYF
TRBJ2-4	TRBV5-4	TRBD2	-	TGTGCCAGCAGCTTGGGCGGGGGGGTCGCCAAAAACATTCAGTACTTC	CASSLGGGVAKNIQYF
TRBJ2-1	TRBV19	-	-	TGTGCCAGTAGTTGGACTGAGTACAATGAGCAGTTCTTC	CASSWTEYNEQFF
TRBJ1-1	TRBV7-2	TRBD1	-	TGTGCCAGCAGCTCCTGGACAGGGGGCACTGAAGCTTTCTTT	CASSSWTGGTEAFF
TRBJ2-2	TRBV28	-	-	TGTGCCAGCAGTTTCCCGACAATCTACACCGGGGAGCTGTTTTTT	CASSFPTIYTGELFF
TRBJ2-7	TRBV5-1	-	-	TGCGCCACCGATCCAGGCCCGTGGGGCTCCTACGAGCAGTACTTC	CATDPGPWGSYEQYF
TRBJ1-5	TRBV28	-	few	TGTGCCAGCAGTCACGACAGGCAATACAATCAGCCCCAGCATTTT	CASSHDRQYNQPQHF
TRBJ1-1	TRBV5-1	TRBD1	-	TGCGCCAGCAGCACGGCGGGAGGGGGCGCCTTGAACACTGAAGCTTTCTTT	CASSTAGGGALNTEAFF
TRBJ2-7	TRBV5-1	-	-	TGCGCCAGCAGCTTGGGCCCCGGGACGGCAGCCTACGAGCAGTACTTC	CASSLGPGTAAYEQYF
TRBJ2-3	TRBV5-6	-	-	TGTGCCAGCAGCTTGGATGTAAGACCAGATACGCAGTATTTT	CASSLDVRPDTQYF
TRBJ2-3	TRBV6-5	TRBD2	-	TGTGCCAGCAGAGATAGCGGGAGCGGTACAGATACGCAGTATTTT	CASRDSGSGTDTQYF